The next 24 T cell receptor beta chains were all read from a single sample in a study of blood T cell repertoires in COVID-19. Assay used: immunoSEQ multiplex PCR; TCRdb lists only in-frame clones, some missing. The table lists roughly 250,000 clones, 86% of them singletons. The sample consisted of peripheral blood. Every receptor here comes from a man aged 35 to 55 who had recovered from COVID-19.

This clone was seen just once. The J gene is TRBJ1-1, the V gene TRBV7-2; a weak D match, TRBD1 (6 bases). V was clipped by 6 bases and J by 1 base, with 15 bases between them. This CDR3 comprises 15 residues. CDR1 is SGHTA and CDR2 is FQGNSA in the germline V gene. CDR3 sequence reads: CASSRLRTANTEAFF. In DNA form, the CDR3 reads TGTGCCAGCAGTCGGCTAAGGACAGCGAACACTGAAGCTTTCTTT.

The J gene is TRBJ2-1, the V gene TRBV3-1 (or the pseudogene TRBV3-2), with D perhaps matching TRBD1 (5 bases). V was pared by 6 bases and J by 0 bases, with 15 bases between. CDR1 is LGHDT and CDR2 is YNNKEL in the germline V gene (reference sequence). CDR3 size: 16 residues. The CDR3 protein is CASSLRSGCSYNEQFF. CDR3 bases: TGTGCCAGCAGTCTTAGATCAGGGTGCTCCTACAATGAGCAGTTCTTC.

This clone was seen once. The chain combines TRBV3-1 (or the pseudogene TRBV3-2) with TRBJ1-2, with unresolved D. This CDR3 has 15 residues. CDR1 and CDR2 from the germline V gene are LGHDT and YNNKEL (reference sequence). Deletions cut 0 bases from V and 8 bases from J, with 16 bases between. The CDR3 reads CASSQDRRAPGGYTF. In DNA, the CDR3 is TGTGCCAGCAGCCAAGATCGGAGGGCCCCCGGGGGCTACACCTTC.

The rearrangement links TRBV6-2 or TRBV6-3 to TRBJ1-1; D call uncertain. Germline V gives CDR1 MNHEY, CDR2 SVGEGT. Trimming took 2 bases from V and 9 from J, leaving 16 bases between them. The CDR3 is 14 amino acids. CDR3 protein: CASSYGSGRAQAFF. The CDR3, as DNA: TGTGCCAGCAGTTACGGCTCGGGGAGGGCGCAAGCTTTCTTT.

The chain employs TRBV7-2 and TRBJ1-5; 7 nucleotides align to TRBD1. The CDR3 is 14 residues long. V shed 4 bases and J 6 bases; nucleotides not matched to a gene: 6. Looked up from germline, CDR1 is SGHTA and CDR2 is FQGNSA. CDR3: CASSSTGRSQPQHF. CDR3 bases: TGTGCCAGCAGCTCGACAGGGAGGAGTCAGCCCCAGCATTTT.

The V gene is TRBV20-1, the J gene TRBJ2-7; 8 nucleotides align to TRBD1. J gave up 9 bases and V 1 base, and 2 bases lay outside the gene matches. CDR1 and CDR2 from the germline V gene are DFQATT and SNEGSKA (reference sequence). The CDR3 length is 11 residues. The CDR3 DNA sequence: TGCAGTGCTAGAGCAACAGGGGGGCAGTACTTC. As protein: CSARATGGQYF.

The V gene is TRBV5-8, the J gene TRBJ2-3, with D perhaps TRBD2 (6 bases). The ends were cut back, 4 bases at V and 2 bases at J, with 17 bases in the middle. The germline V gene encodes CDR1 SGHTS and CDR2 YDEGEE. The CDR3 is made up of 16 amino acids. The CDR3 region is CASSPVQSGDTDTQYF. The CDR3 DNA reads as TGTGCCAGCAGCCCGGTTCAGTCGGGAGACACAGATACGCAGTATTTT.

The V and J genes are TRBV11-2 and TRBJ2-7; 9 nucleotides match TRBD2. The CDR3 length is 13 residues. V lost 6 bases to trimming and J lost 3 bases; unmatched junction nucleotides: 3. The germline gives CDR1 SGHAT, CDR2 FQNNGV. The CDR3 sequence: CASSLAGLYEQYF. The CDR3 coding sequence is TGTGCCAGCAGTCTAGCGGGGCTCTACGAGCAGTACTTC. Supplemented by reference TRBV11-2 and TRBJ2-7, the full variable domain reads EAGVAQSPRYKIIEKRQSVAFWCNPISGHATLYWYQQILGQGPKLLIQFQNNGVVDDSQLPKDRFSAERLKGVDSTLKIQPAKLEDSAVYLCASSLAGLYEQYFGPGTRLTVT.

The chain uses TRBV27 and TRBJ2-3; 16 bases align to TRBD2. V trimming: 6 bases; J trimming: 7 bases; junction bases outside the gene matches: 10. CDR3 length: 17 residues. Germline V gene data show CDR1 as MNHEY and CDR2 as SMNVEV (reference sequence). The CDR3 DNA reads TGTGCCAGCAGCCCGGGACTAGCGGGGGGGCTCGGAAATACGCAGTATTTT. Translating gives CASSPGLAGGLGNTQYF.

Worth noting for this clone: This same CDR3 is encoded by further DNA sequences in the sample. The rearrangement uses TRBV7-2 and TRBJ1-2; 9 bases map to TRBD1. The V gene end was trimmed by 5 bases and the J gene end by 1 base; junction bases not matched to a gene: 5. From germline, CDR1 is SGHTA and CDR2 FQGNSA. There are 15 residues in the CDR3. In DNA form, the CDR3 reads TGTGCCAGCAGCCCCACGGGACAGGGTAACTATGGCTACACCTTC. As protein: CASSPTGQGNYGYTF.

The chain employs TRBV6-2 or TRBV6-3 and TRBJ1-5; TRBD1 agrees at 7 bases. With V trimmed by 2 bases and J by 4 bases, 8 bases remained unmatched. This CDR3 region has 16 residues. Germline V gives CDR1 MNHEY, CDR2 SVGEGT. The CDR3 bases are TGTGCCAGCAGTTACCCCCGACAGGGAGTAAATCAGCCCCAGCATTTT. The encoded protein is CASSYPRQGVNQPQHF.

The chain links TRBV10-3 to TRBJ1-5, with 11 bases fitting TRBD1. Germline loops: CDR1 ENHRY, CDR2 SYGVKD. Losses at the gene ends were 7 bases for V and 5 bases for J; bases not matched to a gene: 7. The CDR3 sequence is 15 residues long. For the CDR3, the DNA is TGTGCCATCAAACCGGGGACAGGGGGTGATCAGCCCCAGCATTTT. This sequence encodes CAIKPGTGGDQPQHF.

The genes are TRBV5-4 and TRBJ1-1, with D maybe TRBD1 (5 bases). Germline V gene data show CDR1 as SGHNT and CDR2 as YYREEE (reference sequence). The ends were cut back, 4 bases at V and 6 bases at J, with 16 bases in the middle. The CDR3 is 14 amino acids. The CDR3 coding sequence is TGTGCCAGCAGCCTGGGAAAGGGGTCTCCTGAAGCTTTCTTT. It translates to CASSLGKGSPEAFF.

The chain combines TRBV7-9 with TRBJ2-5; 11 bases match TRBD1. Germline V lookup: CDR1 SEHNR, CDR2 FQNEAQ (reference sequence). Trimming took 3 bases from V and 2 from J; bases not matched to a gene: 2. There are 15 residues in the CDR3. The CDR3 spells CASSFRDRGQETQYF. CDR3 nucleotides: TGTGCCAGCAGCTTCCGGGACAGGGGGCAAGAGACCCAGTACTTC. Looking up the rest from reference TRBV7-9 and TRBJ2-5 gives the full variable domain: DTGVSQNPRHKITKRGQNVTFRCDPISEHNRLYWYRQTLGQGPEFLTYFQNEAQLEKSRLLSDRFSAERPKGSFSTLEIQRTEQGDSAMYLCASSFRDRGQETQYFGPGTRLLVL.

This clone has only one observation. The chain carries TRBV7-2 and TRBJ2-3; D might be TRBD2 (5 bases). This CDR3 region has 13 residues. V lost 2 bases to trimming and J lost 8 bases, with 11 bases between them. Germline CDR1 is SGHTA and CDR2 is FQGNSA. CDR3 protein: CASSLTSLSTQYF. DNA for the CDR3: TGTGCCAGCAGCTTAACTAGTCTAAGTACGCAGTATTTT.

The J gene is TRBJ2-5, the V gene TRBV19; no reliable D call. The CDR3 loop spans 11 amino acids. Per the germline V gene, CDR1 is LNHDA and CDR2 is SQIVND (reference sequence). Trimming cost V 3 bases and J 4 bases, with 3 bases left between them. CDR3 region: CASSMAETQYF. Written as DNA, the CDR3 is TGTGCCAGTAGTATGGCAGAGACCCAGTACTTC.

The chain combines TRBV7-2 with TRBJ2-1; TRBD1 is a possible D gene (7 bases). V dropped 2 bases and J dropped 4 bases, with 12 bases sitting between them. The CDR3 sequence is 15 residues long. From germline, CDR1 is SGHTA and CDR2 FQGNSA. CDR3 sequence: CASSLRRDRYNEQFF. CDR3 sequence (DNA): TGTGCCAGCAGCTTAAGGAGGGACAGATACAATGAGCAGTTCTTC.

The rearrangement uses TRBV5-4 and TRBJ2-1; D gene ambiguous. This CDR3 is built from 14 residues. Trimming shortened V by 1 base and J by 0 bases, and 5 bases separated the two germline ends. CDR1 and CDR2 (germline): SGHNT, YYREEE (reference sequence). The CDR3 DNA sequence: TGTGCCAGCAGCTTGCGGAGCTCCTACAATGAGCAGTTCTTC. Translated: CASSLRSSYNEQFF.

This chain links TRBV19 with TRBJ1-2; TRBD1 matches 9 bases. J gave up 6 bases and V 1 base, and 6 bases lay outside the gene matches. Germline V gene data show CDR1 as LNHDA and CDR2 as SQIVND (reference sequence). This CDR3 has 15 amino acids. The CDR3 is CASSIVPGQGNGYTF. CDR3 in DNA: TGTGCCAGTAGTATAGTTCCGGGACAGGGCAATGGCTACACCTTC.

V gene TRBV7-2 combines with J gene TRBJ2-5, with 8 bases fitting TRBD2. Unmatched junction bases numbered 2, after V lost 4 bases and J lost 4 bases. CDR3 length: 13 amino acids. Germline V gives CDR1 SGHTA, CDR2 FQGNSA. The CDR3 here is CASSSTSGETQYF. CDR3 DNA: TGTGCCAGCAGCTCCACTAGCGGAGAGACCCAGTACTTC.

This rearrangement joins TRBV30 to TRBJ1-4, with D unresolved. Germline V lookup: CDR1 GTSNPN, CDR2 SVGIG (reference sequence). Trimming took 3 bases from V and 8 from J, leaving 10 bases between them. The CDR3 is 12 amino acids. CDR3 DNA sequence: TGTGCCTGGAGCCGGGATCCGGAAAAACTGTTTTTT. This codes for CAWSRDPEKLFF. The full variable domain, its missing parts supplied by reference TRBV30 and TRBJ1-4, is SQTIHQWPATLVQPVGSPLSLECTVEGTSNPNLYWYRQAAGRGLQLLFYSVGIGQISSEVPQNLSASRPQDRQFILSSKKLLLSDSGFYLCAWSRDPEKLFFGSGTQLSVL.

This chain connects TRBV5-1 to TRBJ1-5; 7 positions agree with TRBD1. The CDR3 is made up of 14 amino acids. V shed 4 bases and J 4 bases; nucleotides not matched to a gene: 5. Germline values: CDR1 SGHRS, CDR2 YFSETQ. CDR3 amino acids: CASSPTGPNQPQHF. The CDR3 region has the DNA TGCGCCAGCAGCCCGACAGGGCCAAATCAGCCCCAGCATTTT.

The chain is built from TRBV5-6 and TRBJ2-3, with TRBD1 matching 9 bases. This CDR3 is 18 amino acids long. The germline V gene has CDR1 SGHDT and CDR2 YYEEEE. Unmatched junction bases numbered 14, after V lost 3 bases and J lost 3 bases. CDR3 nucleotide sequence: TGTGCCAGCAGCTCCCCTGGAGAGGACAGGGGTGGAACAGATACGCAGTATTTT. It codes for CASSSPGEDRGGTDTQYF.

This chain connects TRBV7-2 to TRBJ1-6, with 7 positions matching TRBD1. The J segment lost 10 bases and the V segment lost 0 bases, leaving 9 bases of the junction unmatched. The CDR3 length is 16 residues. The V gene's germline CDR1 is SGHTA and CDR2 FQGNSA. The CDR3 spells CASSLARQGFGSPLHF. In nucleotides, the CDR3 is TGTGCCAGCAGCTTAGCACGACAGGGTTTTGGCTCACCCCTCCACTTT.